The sequence of this T cell receptor beta chain was determined in a study of cytomegalovirus exposure and HLA in healthy donors. As concerns this clone: No antigen is known for it.

The length of the CDR3 is 16 residues. The germline gives CDR1 LGHNA, CDR2 YSLEER. With 1 base clipped from V and 4 bases from J, the junction kept 5 bases outside the gene matches. 13 Jbeta primers and 60 Vbeta primers were used for the PCR. Sequencing was performed with immunoSEQ multiplex PCR; in TCRdb, only in-frame clones are kept and a portion is missing. The sample includes 70,000 to 90,000 clones, roughly 63% of them seen just once. Findings and limits, study-wide: It was reportedly the case that the classifier diagnosed cytomegalovirus status with high specificity and sensitivity.

The chain uses TRBV4-3 and TRBJ2-1; 9 bases agree with TRBD2. The sequence was collected from a woman aged 40 to 50 in good health and CMV-seropositive. Sequenced material: PBMCs. DNA for the CDR3: TGCGCCAGCAGCCAAGGCCCCGCGGGAGGGTACAATGAGCAGTTCTTC. Protein product: CASSQGPAGGYNEQFF.